The rows below give T cell receptor beta chains drawn from one sample of a study of T cell repertoires in ileal Crohn's disease. The data were produced by immunoSEQ multiplex PCR, yet TCRdb's version contains in-frame clones alone and is incomplete. The sample yields thousands of clones, around four fifths seen once. The material sequenced was ileal tissue. These receptors all stem from an adult with Crohn's disease. The CDR3 runs from the conserved cysteine through the conserved F or W. D genes are given only for firm matches. A clone size is listed for some rows: how often the clone was seen (once, few, many), or a class if it is expanded.

18 TRBJ1-3 NA TRBV5-6 TRBD1 CASSPGPRDRGSGNTIYF TGTGCCAGCAGCCCAGGGCCCCGGGACAGGGGCTCTGGAAACACCATATATTTT
15 TRBJ2-7 few TRBV2 NA CASSETDSASYEQYF TGTGCCAGCAGTGAAACGGATTCCGCTTCCTACGAGCAGTACTTC
15 TRBJ1-2 once TRBV14 NA CASSQVGTGPYGYTF TGTGCCAGCAGCCAAGTGGGAACAGGGCCCTATGGCTACACCTTC
16 TRBJ2-7 NA TRBV25-1 TRBD1 CASSDPRDRESYEQYF TGTGCCAGCAGTGACCCCCGGGACAGGGAATCCTACGAGCAGTACTTC
16 TRBJ1-2 NA TRBV28 NA CASSLDIVLWVGGYTF TGTGCCAGCAGTTTAGACATCGTACTGTGGGTGGGAGGCTACACCTTC
14 TRBJ2-1 NA TRBV19 NA CASSMDTAYNEQFF TGTGCCAGTAGTATGGACACGGCCTACAATGAGCAGTTCTTC
13 TRBJ1-1 NA TRBV29-1 TRBD1 CSATTGGRTEAFF TGCAGCGCTACTACAGGGGGCCGAACTGAAGCTTTCTTT
12 TRBJ1-3 NA TRBV10-3 NA CAIMSSGNTIYF TGTGCCATCATGAGCTCTGGAAACACCATATATTTT
13 TRBJ1-5 NA TRBV28 NA CASQEAHNQPQHF TGTGCCAGCCAGGAGGCTCACAATCAGCCCCAGCATTTT
14 TRBJ2-2 NA TRBV11-2 TRBD1 CASSRDRGGRELFF TGTGCCAGCAGCCGGGACAGGGGAGGCAGGGAGCTGTTTTTT
15 TRBJ2-7 NA TRBV6-5 TRBD1 CASSTRDRGSYEQYF TGTGCCAGCAGTACCCGGGACAGGGGGTCCTACGAGCAGTACTTC
15 TRBJ1-2 NA TRBV28 TRBD1 CASSLPIITGAGYTF TGTGCCAGCAGTTTACCTATCATAACAGGGGCTGGCTACACCTTC
13 TRBJ1-1 NA TRBV7-2 TRBD1 CASSLRTGIEAFF TGTGCCAGCAGCCTACGGACAGGGATTGAAGCTTTCTTT
11 TRBJ2-7 NA TRBV20-1 NA CSARGTYEQYF TGCAGTGCTAGAGGAACCTACGAGCAGTACTTC
16 TRBJ1-2 NA TRBV5-5 NA CASSLEGRNVNYGYTF TGTGCCAGCAGCCTCGAGGGGCGGAACGTTAACTATGGCTACACCTTC
14 TRBJ1-5 few TRBV7-9 NA CASSFRDSNQPQHF TGTGCCAGCAGCTTCCGGGATAGCAATCAGCCCCAGCATTTT
14 TRBJ1-5 NA TRBV5-6 NA CASSLGEYGQPQHF TGTGCCAGCAGCTTGGGGGAGTACGGCCAGCCCCAGCATTTT
14 TRBJ1-1 NA TRBV18 NA CASSPGLGSTEAFF TGTGCCAGCTCACCGGGCCTCGGCAGCACTGAAGCTTTCTTT
16 TRBJ2-3 NA TRBV19 NA CASSPTGTPRGDTQYF TGTGCCAGTAGTCCAACCGGGACCCCGCGGGGAGATACGCAGTATTTT
15 TRBJ1-5 NA TRBV6-1 NA CASSEVFYSNQPQHF TGTGCCAGCAGTGAAGTATTCTATAGCAATCAGCCCCAGCATTTT
13 TRBJ2-7 NA TRBV11-1 NA CASKGDNPYEQYF TGTGCCAGCAAGGGGGACAACCCCTACGAGCAGTACTTC
13 TRBJ1-5 NA TRBV11-2 NA CASSPENYQPQHF TGTGCCAGCAGCCCTGAGAACTACCAGCCCCAGCATTTT
18 TRBJ1-5 NA TRBV27 TRBD1 CASSLGAGRGRDSQPQHF TGTGCCAGCAGTTTGGGTGCCGGGAGGGGGCGCGACAGTCAGCCCCAGCATTTT
14 TRBJ1-1 NA TRBV28 NA CASRAGSLNTEAFF TGTGCCAGCAGGGCAGGGAGTTTGAACACTGAAGCTTTCTTT
17 TRBJ2-3 NA TRBV14 TRBD2 CASSPTLAEAGPDTQYF TGTGCCAGCAGCCCCACTCTAGCGGAGGCGGGCCCAGATACGCAGTATTTT
17 TRBJ2-1 NA TRBV11-3 NA CASSGRGIAAVYNEQFF TGTGCCAGCAGCGGACGGGGGATCGCGGCAGTGTACAATGAGCAGTTCTTC
13 TRBJ2-7 NA TRBV11-2 NA CASSLTHTYEQYF TGTGCCAGCAGCTTAACCCATACCTACGAGCAGTACTTC